A selection of T cell receptor beta chains follows, all from one sample in a study of CD4 T cells in relation to SARS-CoV-2 and coronaviruses. TCRdb's table, derived via immunoSEQ multiplex PCR, lists solely in-frame clones and lacks some. The profile shows around 70,000 clones, more than 75% of them singletons. Sequenced material: memory CD4+ T cells from PBMCs. These receptors all come from a human donor in good health. Both conserved end residues are part of each CDR3. The D gene is left open where the match is weak. The size entry is marked missing in some rows and otherwise reads once, few, many or a size class.

D	V	size	J	DNA	CDR3
NA	TRBV11-3	NA	TRBJ1-5	TGTGCCAGCAGGATATGGGGGGAAATTCTAGAACAGCCCCAGCATTTT	CASRIWGEILEQPQHF
NA	TRBV18	NA	TRBJ2-2	TGTGCCAGCTCACCCCAGGGGCACGGGGAGCTGTTTTTT	CASSPQGHGELFF
TRBD2	TRBV7-3	NA	TRBJ2-5	TGTGCCAGCAGAAACGGACTAGCGGGGGGGCATCTGCACTTC	CASRNGLAGGHLHF
NA	TRBV19	NA	TRBJ2-3	TGTGCCAGTAGTGCAAGATTCACAGATACGCAGTATTTT	CASSARFTDTQYF
NA	TRBV10-1	NA	TRBJ2-2	TGCGCCAGCAGGGCCTCGAGGACCGGGGAGCTGTTTTTT	CASRASRTGELFF
NA	TRBV21-1	NA	TRBJ1-1	TGTGCCAGCAGCAAAATTAAACTTGTATGCAGGGGTACTCAGGGGAACACTGAAGCTTTCTTT	CASSKIKLVCRGTQGNTEAFF
TRBD1	TRBV5-8	NA	TRBJ1-5	TGTGCCAGCAGCCCCCGGACAGGGTCCAATCAGCCCCAGCATTTT	CASSPRTGSNQPQHF
NA	TRBV27	NA	TRBJ2-5	TGTGCCAGCAGTTTTTCGGCCCAAGAGACCCAGTACTTC	CASSFSAQETQYF
TRBD1	TRBV4-2	NA	TRBJ2-5	TGTGCCAGCAGCCGAGGGACAGGGGAAGAGACCCAGTACTTC	CASSRGTGEETQYF
NA	TRBV18	NA	TRBJ2-3	TGTGCCAGCTCTCCGGAGGTGGGCAGAAGCACAGATACGCAGTATTTT	CASSPEVGRSTDTQYF
NA	TRBV9	NA	TRBJ2-1	TGTGCCAGCAGCGTAGCCCCCATCTACAATGAGCAGTTCTTC	CASSVAPIYNEQFF
NA	TRBV11-2	NA	TRBJ1-2	TGTGCCAGCAGCTTGGGAGGGGCGCACTATGGCTACACCTTC	CASSLGGAHYGYTF
NA	TRBV6-5	NA	TRBJ1-6	TGTGCCAGCAGCATTGATGGGTCACCCCTCCACTTT	CASSIDGSPLHF
NA	TRBV28	NA	TRBJ2-7	TGTGCCAGCAGTCCGCCCGGGACTGACTCGAGGGAGCAGTACTTC	CASSPPGTDSREQYF
TRBD2	TRBV15	NA	TRBJ2-3	TGTGCCACCAGCACTTTAGCGGGGGGGGGCCTGGCAGATACGCAGTATTTT	CATSTLAGGGLADTQYF
TRBD1	TRBV5-1	NA	TRBJ2-1	TGCGCCAGCAGCTACAGGGGACCAGCCTACAATGAGCAGTTCTTC	CASSYRGPAYNEQFF
TRBD1	TRBV9	NA	TRBJ2-7	TGTGCCAGCAGCGTCGGACAGGGGGCTTCCTACGAGCAGTACTTC	CASSVGQGASYEQYF
NA	TRBV28	NA	TRBJ2-5	TGTGCCAGCCACACGCCGAGGCAAGAGACCCAGTACTTC	CASHTPRQETQYF
NA	TRBV11-3	NA	TRBJ2-7	TGTGCCAGCAGCTCCCTCGGGACTCAAACCCACTTC	CASSSLGTQTHF
TRBD2	TRBV10-3	NA	TRBJ2-5	TGTGCCATCAGTGAGCGAGCGGGGGGGCAAGAGACCCAGTACTTC	CAISERAGGQETQYF
NA	TRBV11-3	once	TRBJ2-3	TGTGCCAGCAGCTCGGGACAACGCACAGATACGCAGTATTTT	CASSSGQRTDTQYF
NA	TRBV19	NA	TRBJ2-1	TGTGCCAGTAGTATTCCGGATGGGACCCCGCAGTTCTTC	CASSIPDGTPQFF
NA	TRBV19	NA	TRBJ1-5	TGTGCCAGTAGGGACAGTCGCAATCAGCCCCAGCATTTT	CASRDSRNQPQHF
TRBD1	TRBV19	NA	TRBJ2-7	TGTGCCAGTTCTGACAGGGACTACGAGCAGTACTTC	CASSDRDYEQYF
NA	TRBV28	NA	TRBJ1-5	TGTGCCAGTACTTTAGGGGGGGGCGGGCAGCCCCAGCATTTT	CASTLGGGGQPQHF
TRBD1	TRBV7-2	NA	TRBJ2-5	TGTGCCAGCAGCAAAAAATACAGGGGAGTGGAGACCCAGTACTTC	CASSKKYRGVETQYF
NA	TRBV2	few	TRBJ2-2	TGTGCCAGCAGCGCGATAGACACCGGGGAGCTGTTTTTT	CASSAIDTGELFF
NA	TRBV7-9	NA	TRBJ2-1	TGTGCCAGCAGCTTACTAAGCGGAAGCTACAATGAGCAGTTCTTC	CASSLLSGSYNEQFF
TRBD1	TRBV14	NA	TRBJ1-2	TGTGCCAGCAGCCCCGGGACAGGCACCTATGGCTACACCTTC	CASSPGTGTYGYTF
TRBD1	TRBV11-3	NA	TRBJ2-3	TGTGCCAGCAGCCAACAGGGGGTGGACTCCAGAGATACGCAGTATTTT	CASSQQGVDSRDTQYF
TRBD2	TRBV30	NA	TRBJ2-1	TGTGCCTGGATAGCAGCGGGGGCCCTTAATGAGCAGTTCTTC	CAWIAAGALNEQFF
TRBD2	TRBV7-2	NA	TRBJ2-1	TGTGCCAGCAGCCCTAGCGGGGGGGCTTACAATGAGCAGTTCTTC	CASSPSGGAYNEQFF
TRBD1	TRBV3-1/TRBV3-2	NA	TRBJ1-4	TGTGCCAGCAGCCAAGATCGGGGGACAGGGTTTTGGGAAAAACTGTTTTTT	CASSQDRGTGFWEKLFF
TRBD2	TRBV7-6	NA	TRBJ2-7	TGTGCCAGCAGCTTAGACTCGGGACTAGCACCCGGCGAGCAGTACTTC	CASSLDSGLAPGEQYF
NA	TRBV5-1	few	TRBJ2-7	TGCGCCAGCAGCTTGGTGGCTGCCTCCTACGAGCAGTACTTC	CASSLVAASYEQYF
NA	TRBV5-1	NA	TRBJ2-3	TGCGCCAGCAGCTTGTCGGGGGGCAATACGCAGTATTTT	CASSLSGGNTQYF
NA	TRBV5-1	few	TRBJ1-6	TGCGCCAGCAGCTTGGAGGGCAGGGCACGACGGGTTGGTTCACCCCTCCACTTT	CASSLEGRARRVGSPLHF
NA	TRBV30	NA	TRBJ1-5	TGTGCCTGGAGTGTACAAGGGTTACAGCCCCAGCATTTT	CAWSVQGLQPQHF
TRBD1	TRBV19	NA	TRBJ2-7	TGTGCCAGTAGTATCATAGGACAGGGAAACAACGAGCAGTACTTC	CASSIIGQGNNEQYF
TRBD1	TRBV10-3	NA	TRBJ1-5	TGTGCCATCAGTGGCGGGACAGGGGATCTTAGCAATCAGCCCCAGCATTTT	CAISGGTGDLSNQPQHF
TRBD2	TRBV30	NA	TRBJ2-3	TGTGCCTGGAGTGTACGACTAGCGGGTCCAGATACGCAGTATTTT	CAWSVRLAGPDTQYF
NA	TRBV7-9	few	TRBJ2-1	TGTGCCAGCAGCTTAGCGAATGAGCAGTTCTTC	CASSLANEQFF
TRBD2	TRBV3-1/TRBV3-2	NA	TRBJ2-2	TGTGCCAGCAGCCCGCGGGCCGGGGGGACCACCGGGGAGCTGTTTTTT	CASSPRAGGTTGELFF
NA	TRBV9	NA	TRBJ2-6	TGTGCCAGCAGCGCAAGAGGGTTGAGCGTCCTGACTTTC	CASSARGLSVLTF
TRBD1	TRBV6-6	NA	TRBJ2-7	TGTGCCAGCAGTCCCCCTCCCGGGACAGCGAGGAGCGAGCAGTACTTC	CASSPPPGTARSEQYF
TRBD2	TRBV5-1	NA	TRBJ2-1	TGCGCCAGCAGCTTTCTCGGGGGGGCCAGGAATGAGCAGTTCTTC	CASSFLGGARNEQFF
TRBD1	TRBV11-2	NA	TRBJ2-5	TGTGCCAGCAGCCTGGGACAGGGGTTTCAAGAGACCCAGTACTTC	CASSLGQGFQETQYF
NA	TRBV6-5	NA	TRBJ1-6	TGTGCCAGCGCGAAACTTCCTCGGGGTTCACCCCTCCACTTT	CASAKLPRGSPLHF
NA	TRBV7-9	NA	TRBJ1-2	TGTGCCAGCAGCTTAGCGCAATTGGGGGGGTTCTATGGCTACACCTTC	CASSLAQLGGFYGYTF
NA	TRBV6-5	NA	TRBJ1-5	TGTGCCAGCAGCGGGACCCGATCCCCAAATCAGCCCCAGCATTTT	CASSGTRSPNQPQHF
NA	TRBV6-1	NA	TRBJ1-2	TGTGCCAGCAGTGATCAAACCAGGGATGGTGGCTACACCTTC	CASSDQTRDGGYTF
TRBD1	TRBV30	NA	TRBJ2-7	TGTGCCTGGAGGATCGGGACAGCCGAAAACGAGCAGTACTTC	CAWRIGTAENEQYF
TRBD1	TRBV5-4	NA	TRBJ1-1	TGTGCCAGCAGCCCGCCCCCAGTAACAGGGGGCAACACTGAAGCTTTCTTT	CASSPPPVTGGNTEAFF
NA	TRBV6-4	NA	TRBJ2-2	TGTGCCAGCAGTGACTTCCCTAGGAACACCGGGGAGCTGTTTTTT	CASSDFPRNTGELFF